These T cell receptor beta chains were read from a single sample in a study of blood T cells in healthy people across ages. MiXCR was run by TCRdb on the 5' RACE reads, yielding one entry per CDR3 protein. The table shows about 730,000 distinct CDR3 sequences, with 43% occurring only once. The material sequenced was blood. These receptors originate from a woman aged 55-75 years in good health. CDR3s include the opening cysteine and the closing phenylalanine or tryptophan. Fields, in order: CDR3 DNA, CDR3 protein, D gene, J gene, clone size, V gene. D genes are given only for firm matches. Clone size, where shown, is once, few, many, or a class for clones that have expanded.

CDR3nt: TGCAGTGCTGGGGACAGGGGCCTTAACGCTGAAGCTTTCTTT
CDR3aa: CSAGDRGLNAEAFF
d_gene: TRBD1
j_gene: TRBJ1-1
abundance: NA
v_gene: TRBV20-1

CDR3nt: TGTGCCAGCAGCTACAGGCAGGGCCTGCAGTACTTC
CDR3aa: CASSYRQGLQYF
d_gene: NA
j_gene: TRBJ2-5
abundance: NA
v_gene: TRBV7-2

CDR3nt: TGCGCCAGCAAAACCGGGACAGGGGTCTGGGCCCAGTACTTC
CDR3aa: CASKTGTGVWAQYF
d_gene: TRBD1
j_gene: TRBJ2-5
abundance: NA
v_gene: TRBV5-1

CDR3nt: TGCGCCAGCAGTGAGTCTTGGGGGCCCTACGAGCAGTACTTC
CDR3aa: CASSESWGPYEQYF
d_gene: NA
j_gene: TRBJ2-7
abundance: many
v_gene: TRBV10-2

CDR3nt: TGTGCCAGCTCACCATCCCCAGCAGGCAACACAGATACGCAGTATTTT
CDR3aa: CASSPSPAGNTDTQYF
d_gene: NA
j_gene: TRBJ2-3
abundance: NA
v_gene: TRBV18

CDR3nt: TGTGCCAGCAGTTTTGGGATTAAGACAGGGGCAACTAGGGGCTACACCTTC
CDR3aa: CASSFGIKTGATRGYTF
d_gene: TRBD1
j_gene: TRBJ1-2
abundance: NA
v_gene: TRBV12-3/TRBV12-4

CDR3nt: TGTGCCATCAGTCCGGGACAGGGGGCTGGTGGGGCCAACGTCCTGACTTTC
CDR3aa: CAISPGQGAGGANVLTF
d_gene: TRBD1
j_gene: TRBJ2-6
abundance: NA
v_gene: TRBV10-3

CDR3nt: TGCAGTGCTAGAGAGGGGGGGCGCGACAATGAGCAGTTCTTC
CDR3aa: CSAREGGRDNEQFF
d_gene: NA
j_gene: TRBJ2-1
abundance: NA
v_gene: TRBV20-1

CDR3nt: TGTGCCAGCAGCGTAGGATTTTCGAATGAGCAGTACTTC
CDR3aa: CASSVGFSNEQYF
d_gene: NA
j_gene: TRBJ2-7
abundance: NA
v_gene: TRBV9

CDR3nt: TGTGCCAGCAGTACGCACGGGGAGCAGTTCTTC
CDR3aa: CASSTHGEQFF
d_gene: NA
j_gene: TRBJ2-1
abundance: NA
v_gene: TRBV6-6

CDR3nt: TGTGCCAGCAGCTTAGTCCGGAGTGGCTACACCTTC
CDR3aa: CASSLVRSGYTF
d_gene: NA
j_gene: TRBJ1-2
abundance: few
v_gene: TRBV7-2

CDR3nt: TGTGCCAGCACCCATGGACTAGCCTTGGGCACAGATACGCAGTATTTT
CDR3aa: CASTHGLALGTDTQYF
d_gene: TRBD2
j_gene: TRBJ2-3
abundance: few
v_gene: TRBV27

CDR3nt: TGTGCCATCAGTGAGTCGATGAGGACTAGCGGCCCGGATACGCAGTATTTT
CDR3aa: CAISESMRTSGPDTQYF
d_gene: TRBD2
j_gene: TRBJ2-3
abundance: few
v_gene: TRBV10-3

CDR3nt: TGTGCCAGCAGCCGGGAGGGGCAGGGGGCGCAGAACATTCAGTACTTC
CDR3aa: CASSREGQGAQNIQYF
d_gene: NA
j_gene: TRBJ2-4
abundance: NA
v_gene: TRBV7-2

CDR3nt: TGCGCCAGCAGCCCACAGGGGGAACAGCCCCAGCATTTT
CDR3aa: CASSPQGEQPQHF
d_gene: TRBD1
j_gene: TRBJ1-5
abundance: NA
v_gene: TRBV5-1

CDR3nt: TGTGCCAGCAGCCAAGTAGGGGGGCGGCTCACAGATACGCAGTATTTT
CDR3aa: CASSQVGGRLTDTQYF
d_gene: NA
j_gene: TRBJ2-3
abundance: NA
v_gene: TRBV4-2

CDR3nt: TGTGCCAGCAGCGTCCGACAGGTCATCTCCTACGAGCAGTACTTC
CDR3aa: CASSVRQVISYEQYF
d_gene: NA
j_gene: TRBJ2-7
abundance: few
v_gene: TRBV7-2

CDR3nt: TGTGCCAGCAGCCCAGGGACCCTAAACGGGAATGGGCAGTTCTTC
CDR3aa: CASSPGTLNGNGQFF
d_gene: NA
j_gene: TRBJ2-1
abundance: NA
v_gene: TRBV6-2/TRBV6-3

CDR3nt: TGTGCCAGCAGCTTCCGACAGGGGGGCAGGAATGAGCAGTTCTTC
CDR3aa: CASSFRQGGRNEQFF
d_gene: TRBD1
j_gene: TRBJ2-1
abundance: NA
v_gene: TRBV11-2

CDR3nt: TGCGCCAGCAGCGGGGAAGTGGGGAGGGGCAACGTCCTGACTTTC
CDR3aa: CASSGEVGRGNVLTF
d_gene: TRBD2
j_gene: TRBJ2-6
abundance: NA
v_gene: TRBV4-3

CDR3nt: TGTGCCAGCAGTGACTCGCGGGTCGCCTACGAGCAGTACTTC
CDR3aa: CASSDSRVAYEQYF
d_gene: NA
j_gene: TRBJ2-7
abundance: NA
v_gene: TRBV6-5

CDR3nt: TGTGCCAGCAGCCATTCCGAGCGACCCTACGAGCAGTACTTC
CDR3aa: CASSHSERPYEQYF
d_gene: NA
j_gene: TRBJ2-7
abundance: many
v_gene: TRBV7-2

CDR3nt: TGTGCCAGCAGCTTAGGAAGCGTTGATACGCAGTATTTT
CDR3aa: CASSLGSVDTQYF
d_gene: NA
j_gene: TRBJ2-3
abundance: NA
v_gene: TRBV7-9

CDR3nt: TGTGCCAGCAGTAGCCCTCTCGGGGCCGGCGAGCAGTACTTC
CDR3aa: CASSSPLGAGEQYF
d_gene: NA
j_gene: TRBJ2-7
abundance: NA
v_gene: TRBV28

CDR3nt: TGTGCCAGCAGCCAAGATGAGGGGGGGGGCCCAGATACGCAGTATTTT
CDR3aa: CASSQDEGGGPDTQYF
d_gene: NA
j_gene: TRBJ2-3
abundance: NA
v_gene: TRBV4-2

CDR3nt: TGTGCCAGCAGTGCTAGCGGGGGGGGCCGTGAGACCCAGTACTTC
CDR3aa: CASSASGGGRETQYF
d_gene: TRBD2
j_gene: TRBJ2-5
abundance: many
v_gene: TRBV7-2

CDR3nt: TGTGCCAGCAGCTTGCCTTCCCCGAGGGACAGGAAGTTCTTC
CDR3aa: CASSLPSPRDRKFF
d_gene: TRBD1
j_gene: TRBJ2-1
abundance: few
v_gene: TRBV7-2

CDR3nt: TGTGCCATCAGTGATTTGACAGGGGGCGCTGGGGCCAACGTCCTGACTTTC
CDR3aa: CAISDLTGGAGANVLTF
d_gene: TRBD1
j_gene: TRBJ2-6
abundance: few
v_gene: TRBV10-3

CDR3nt: TGTGCCATCACCCGGGGACTACAAGAGACCCAGTACTTC
CDR3aa: CAITRGLQETQYF
d_gene: TRBD2
j_gene: TRBJ2-5
abundance: many
v_gene: TRBV10-3

CDR3nt: TGTGCCAGCAGCTCGCGGGGGGGCGATAAAGATACGCAGTATTTT
CDR3aa: CASSSRGGDKDTQYF
d_gene: TRBD2
j_gene: TRBJ2-3
abundance: NA
v_gene: TRBV7-3

CDR3nt: TGTGCCCGCAGCTTAGCCAACCCAGGGGGTGGCTCCTACGAGCAGTACTTC
CDR3aa: CARSLANPGGGSYEQYF
d_gene: TRBD1
j_gene: TRBJ2-7
abundance: NA
v_gene: TRBV7-2

CDR3nt: TGTGCCAGCAGCTTAGGCAGGCGGGAGACAGATACGCAGTATTTT
CDR3aa: CASSLGRRETDTQYF
d_gene: TRBD2
j_gene: TRBJ2-3
abundance: NA
v_gene: TRBV13

CDR3nt: TGTGCCATCACTACTCTAGCGGGGGGCACAGATACGCAGTATTTT
CDR3aa: CAITTLAGGTDTQYF
d_gene: TRBD2
j_gene: TRBJ2-3
abundance: few
v_gene: TRBV10-3

CDR3nt: TGTGCCAGCAGTTTCGGGGTGACCCAGTACTTC
CDR3aa: CASSFGVTQYF
d_gene: NA
j_gene: TRBJ2-5
abundance: NA
v_gene: TRBV27

CDR3nt: TGTGCCAGCAGCCAAGTGGCTAGCGGATACAATGAGCAGTTCTTC
CDR3aa: CASSQVASGYNEQFF
d_gene: TRBD2
j_gene: TRBJ2-1
abundance: NA
v_gene: TRBV4-2

CDR3nt: TGTGCCGGCAGTCTTCAGGGGAACACTGAAGCTTTCTTT
CDR3aa: CAGSLQGNTEAFF
d_gene: NA
j_gene: TRBJ1-1
abundance: once
v_gene: TRBV6-4

CDR3nt: TGCAGTGCTAGAGATGGGGCACCGAAAGGCTACACCTTC
CDR3aa: CSARDGAPKGYTF
d_gene: NA
j_gene: TRBJ1-2
abundance: few
v_gene: TRBV20-1

CDR3nt: TGTGCCAGCAGCCTACGAGCAGTAAGCTCCTATAATTCACCCCTCCACTTT
CDR3aa: CASSLRAVSSYNSPLHF
d_gene: NA
j_gene: TRBJ1-6
abundance: NA
v_gene: TRBV6-1

CDR3nt: TGTGCCAGCAGCCAAGCAGGGACTAGCGGGAGGCCCTTAGGAGAGACCCAGTACTTC
CDR3aa: CASSQAGTSGRPLGETQYF
d_gene: TRBD2
j_gene: TRBJ2-5
abundance: NA
v_gene: TRBV3-1

CDR3nt: TGCAGTGCCGATTCGGGACAGGGGTACGAGCAGTACTTC
CDR3aa: CSADSGQGYEQYF
d_gene: TRBD1
j_gene: TRBJ2-7
abundance: NA
v_gene: TRBV20-1

CDR3nt: TGTGCCAGCAGTTTGTCGGGAAAAATTTATAGCAATCAGCCCCAGCATTTT
CDR3aa: CASSLSGKIYSNQPQHF
d_gene: NA
j_gene: TRBJ1-5
abundance: few
v_gene: TRBV12-3/TRBV12-4

CDR3nt: TGTGCCAGCAGCTCCCTGGCGGGGGCTGGGGAGCAGTACTTC
CDR3aa: CASSSLAGAGEQYF
d_gene: NA
j_gene: TRBJ2-7
abundance: NA
v_gene: TRBV7-7

CDR3nt: TGTGCCAGCAGCCAAAAGTTGACTTCGATAGGATGGGGAAACATTCAGTACTTC
CDR3aa: CASSQKLTSIGWGNIQYF
d_gene: NA
j_gene: TRBJ2-4
abundance: many
v_gene: TRBV3-1

CDR3nt: TGTGCCAGCAGCTTAGAGCTAGCGGGGAGCTACGAGCAGTACTTC
CDR3aa: CASSLELAGSYEQYF
d_gene: TRBD2
j_gene: TRBJ2-7
abundance: few
v_gene: TRBV7-8

CDR3nt: TGTGCCAGCAGTCCGGGTTATAGCAATCAGCCCCAGCATTTT
CDR3aa: CASSPGYSNQPQHF
d_gene: NA
j_gene: TRBJ1-5
abundance: many
v_gene: TRBV7-9

CDR3nt: TGCAGTGCGGGCGGGAGTCAGCCCCAGCATTTT
CDR3aa: CSAGGSQPQHF
d_gene: NA
j_gene: TRBJ1-5
abundance: NA
v_gene: TRBV20-1

CDR3nt: TGCAGTGCTAGTACAGGGAGCTTACTGAACACTGAAGCTTTCTTT
CDR3aa: CSASTGSLLNTEAFF
d_gene: NA
j_gene: TRBJ1-1
abundance: few
v_gene: TRBV20-1

CDR3nt: TGTGCCAGCAGCGTCACTCTAGCGACCACCGGGGAGCTGTTTTTT
CDR3aa: CASSVTLATTGELFF
d_gene: NA
j_gene: TRBJ2-2
abundance: NA
v_gene: TRBV6-1

CDR3nt: TGTGCCAGCTCGCCAGGCGACAGGATTTACAATGAGCAGTTCTTC
CDR3aa: CASSPGDRIYNEQFF
d_gene: NA
j_gene: TRBJ2-1
abundance: few
v_gene: TRBV18

CDR3nt: TGTGCCAGCAGCCATGGGGGACTAGCGGGAGACGAGCAGTACTTC
CDR3aa: CASSHGGLAGDEQYF
d_gene: TRBD2
j_gene: TRBJ2-7
abundance: NA
v_gene: TRBV14

CDR3nt: TGTGCCAGCAGCCTCAGAGGTAGCCAAAAGTATGAGCAGTACTTC
CDR3aa: CASSLRGSQKYEQYF
d_gene: NA
j_gene: TRBJ2-7
abundance: NA
v_gene: TRBV3-1

CDR3nt: TGTGCCAGCAGTTACTCCGGGACAGGGAACACTGAAGCTTTCTTT
CDR3aa: CASSYSGTGNTEAFF
d_gene: TRBD1
j_gene: TRBJ1-1
abundance: NA
v_gene: TRBV6-5

CDR3nt: TGTGCCGTCCGTTCGGGACAGGGGTCAGATACGCAGTATTTT
CDR3aa: CAVRSGQGSDTQYF
d_gene: TRBD1
j_gene: TRBJ2-3
abundance: NA
v_gene: TRBV6-2/TRBV6-3

CDR3nt: TGTGCCAGCAGCTTAGTGAGGACAAACACAGATACGCAGTATTTT
CDR3aa: CASSLVRTNTDTQYF
d_gene: NA
j_gene: TRBJ2-3
abundance: few
v_gene: TRBV7-6

CDR3nt: TGTGCCAGCAGTACCTCAGGGAACACTGAAGCTTTCTTT
CDR3aa: CASSTSGNTEAFF
d_gene: NA
j_gene: TRBJ1-1
abundance: NA
v_gene: TRBV25-1